This TCR beta chain was sequenced for a study of CD8+ T cells in alopecia areata. Described treatment: oral pan-JAK inhibitor, 5-10 mg twice daily. Isolated RNA was reverse transcribed into cDNA used as the sequencing template. Only in-frame clones appear in the TCRdb table, and some are missing; sequencing was by immunoSEQ multiplex PCR. The top ten hold 10% to 14% of the sample, which has some 180,000 clones, roughly 50% seen once. This specimen consisted of CD8+ T cells sorted from blood, obtained at week 24, from a patient treated with tofacitinib. The receptor was derived from a human donor with alopecia areata.

The CDR3 sequence is CASTKARLGGGGTQYF. The CDR3 DNA follows: TGTGCCAGTACCAAGGCCCGACTTGGCGGGGGAGGGACCCAGTACTTC. The V call is TRBV19, the J call TRBJ2-5; 7 positions agree with TRBD2. The CDR3 has 16 amino acids. Germline V CDR1 and CDR2: LNHDA, SQIVND (reference sequence). V was clipped by 7 bases and J by 7 bases; unmatched bases: 18.